Each of the 25 T cell receptor beta chains below was sequenced from the same sample in a study of T cell responses to AZD1222 COVID-19 vaccine. Some clones are missing from TCRdb's copy, which holds only in-frame ones; the method was immunoSEQ multiplex PCR. The sample yields 100,000 to 150,000 clones, roughly 88% seen once. The sequencing used peripheral blood, collected on day 0 of AZD1222 vaccination. The source is an adult in good health.

The chain uses TRBV3-1 (or the pseudogene TRBV3-2) and TRBJ1-2; D perhaps matches TRBD1 (5 bases). The CDR3 is 13 amino acids. Germline values: CDR1 LGHDT, CDR2 YNNKEL (reference sequence). Trimming stripped 5 bases from V and 7 bases from J, with 14 bases between. CDR3 in amino acids: CASSVRGATGYTF. CDR3 coding DNA: TGTGCCAGCAGCGTCCGGGGCGCAACTGGCTACACCTTC.

V and J are TRBV19 and TRBJ1-3; D is uncertain. CDR3 length: 15 amino acids. Germline V gene sequence: CDR1 LNHDA, CDR2 SQIVND (reference sequence). V dropped 1 base and J dropped 3 bases, with 10 bases sitting between them. CDR3 region: CASSIGTWDGNTIYF. CDR3 nucleotide sequence: TGTGCCAGTAGTATAGGAACCTGGGATGGAAACACCATATATTTT.

The J gene is TRBJ2-7, the V gene TRBV3-1 (or the pseudogene TRBV3-2); TRBD2 matches 8 bases. The CDR3 is 15 residues long. The germline gives CDR1 LGHDT, CDR2 YNNKEL (reference sequence). J was trimmed by 5 bases and V by 0 bases; bases with no gene match: 6. The CDR3 protein is CASSQDSGATNEQYF. The CDR3, as DNA: TGTGCCAGCAGCCAAGATAGCGGGGCGACGAACGAGCAGTACTTC.

The gene calls are TRBV6-5 and TRBJ1-5; 8 nucleotides align to TRBD1. The CDR3 covers 15 residues. The ends lost 5 bases at V and 2 bases at J; junction bases unmatched: 5. Germline values: CDR1 MNHEY, CDR2 SVGAGI. CDR3 in amino acids: CASSRTGPGNQPQHF. CDR3 DNA: TGTGCCAGCAGTAGGACAGGGCCGGGCAATCAGCCCCAGCATTTT.

V and J are TRBV6-5 and TRBJ2-4; D is possibly TRBD2 (6 bases). Between the trimmed V and J ends, which lost 6 bases and 1 base, there was a span of 10 bases. Germline V gene lookup returns CDR1 MNHEY and CDR2 SVGAGI. The CDR3 spans 14 residues. CDR3 sequence: CASRGGVAKNIQYF. DNA for the CDR3: TGTGCCAGCAGGGGCGGGGTCGCCAAAAACATTCAGTACTTC.

The chain joins TRBV2 to TRBJ2-7, with TRBD2 matching 8 bases. V lost 4 bases and J lost 9; bases outside the gene matches: 14. This CDR3 is 15 amino acids long. Germline loops: CDR1 SNHLY, CDR2 FYNNEI. For the CDR3, the DNA is TGTGCCAGCAGTGCCGGGACTAGTAACGAGGTGAGGCAGTACTTC. This gives the protein CASSAGTSNEVRQYF.

The chain uses TRBV28 and TRBJ1-6; possible D gene TRBD1, 5 bases. The CDR3 has 16 residues. V dropped 8 bases and J dropped 0 bases, with 14 bases sitting between them. The germline V gene has CDR1 MDHEN and CDR2 SYDVKM. DNA for the CDR3: TGTGCCAGCGATAGGAGACAGCGCTCCTATAATTCACCCCTCCACTTT. Translation: CASDRRQRSYNSPLHF.

J is TRBJ1-1 and V is TRBV12-3 or TRBV12-4, with D unresolved. The CDR3 is made up of 12 amino acids. With 4 bases removed from V and 5 bases from J, the gap between germline ends came to 8 bases. CDR3 amino acids: CASSSVGTEAFF. The CDR3 DNA reads as TGTGCCAGCAGTTCGGTGGGAACTGAAGCTTTCTTT.

The chain uses TRBV19 and TRBJ2-5, with D perhaps assigned TRBD1 or TRBD2 (6 bases each). The CDR3 is 14 residues long. Deletions cut 6 bases from V and 4 bases from J, with 15 bases between. Germline V lookup: CDR1 LNHDA, CDR2 SQIVND (reference sequence). CDR3 nucleotides: TGTGCCAGTAGCCTCGAGGGGGGTCGAGAGACCCAGTACTTC. Its protein is CASSLEGGRETQYF.

This sequence joins TRBV19 and TRBJ1-5; the D gene is possibly TRBD1 (5 bases). The CDR3 runs 15 residues. Between the trimmed V and J ends, which lost 6 bases and 2 bases, there was a span of 14 bases. CDR1 LNHDA and CDR2 SQIVND come from the germline V gene (reference sequence). The CDR3 here is CASRQTASGNQPQHF. In DNA form, the CDR3 reads TGTGCCAGTAGGCAGACAGCCTCTGGCAATCAGCCCCAGCATTTT.

The chain has TRBV2 and TRBJ2-2, with D perhaps matching TRBD1 (6 bases). With 0 bases removed from V and 7 bases from J, the gap between germline ends came to 18 bases. The CDR3 runs 17 residues. The germline V gene encodes CDR1 SNHLY and CDR2 FYNNEI. CDR3 residues: CASSEAAGARFIGELFF. The CDR3 DNA follows: TGTGCCAGCAGTGAAGCGGCAGGGGCGCGGTTTATCGGGGAGCTGTTTTTT.

The rearrangement uses TRBV19 and TRBJ1-5, with 10 bases matching TRBD1. This CDR3 has 15 amino acids. Per the germline V gene, CDR1 is LNHDA and CDR2 is SQIVND (reference sequence). Trimming at V came to 3 bases and at J to 4 bases, leaving 3 bases not matched to a gene. CDR3 DNA sequence: TGTGCCAGTAGTATGGGACAGGGGCGGAATCAGCCCCAGCATTTT. Translating gives CASSMGQGRNQPQHF.

J is TRBJ1-2 and V is TRBV6-4, with a weak D call TRBD1 (6 bases). The CDR3 totals 16 residues. CDR1 and CDR2 (germline): MRHNA, SNTAGT. V was cut by 6 bases and J by 4 bases, with 21 bases left in between. The CDR3, as DNA: TGTGCCAGCAGCCTGACCGCCGGGGGGCGAAGCTATGGCTACACCTTC. Its protein product is CASSLTAGGRSYGYTF.

This chain connects TRBV7-8 to TRBJ1-5, with 9 positions matching TRBD1. Germline CDR1 reads SGHVS; CDR2 reads FQNEAQ. Trimming took 2 bases from V and 6 from J; bases not matched to a gene: 8. The CDR3 covers 16 residues. CDR3 nucleotides: TGTGCCAGCAGCTTAAGAGACAGGGGGTTGGGTCAGCCCCAGCATTTT. It is translated as CASSLRDRGLGQPQHF.

The rearrangement joins TRBV12-3 or TRBV12-4 to TRBJ2-2; no firm D call. This CDR3 spans 12 amino acids. Trimming stripped 2 bases from V and 10 bases from J, with 8 bases between. The CDR3 region has the DNA TGTGCCAGCAGTTTATTGAGGTTGGAGCTGTTTTTT. It encodes CASSLLRLELFF.

This chain uses TRBV10-1 with TRBJ2-1; D is uncertain. Trimming took off 4 bases at V and 2 bases at J, with 6 bases between the two ends. Germline V gene lookup returns CDR1 WNHNN and CDR2 SYGVQD (reference sequence). The length of the CDR3 is 13 residues. The DNA for the CDR3 is TGCGCCAGCAGTGTGGGTGCCTACAATGAGCAGTTCTTC. This gives the protein CASSVGAYNEQFF.

This sequence joins TRBV11-2 and TRBJ2-3; TRBD2 matches at 13 bases. The V gene's germline CDR1 is SGHAT and CDR2 FQNNGV. This CDR3 region has 17 residues. The trim removed 3 bases at V and 3 bases at J, leaving 6 bases unmatched. CDR3 coding DNA: TGTGCCAGCAGCTTGTTACTAGCGGGAGGGGGAACAGATACGCAGTATTTT. Protein sequence: CASSLLLAGGGTDTQYF. Looking up the rest from reference TRBV11-2 and TRBJ2-3 gives the full variable domain: EAGVAQSPRYKIIEKRQSVAFWCNPISGHATLYWYQQILGQGPKLLIQFQNNGVVDDSQLPKDRFSAERLKGVDSTLKIQPAKLEDSAVYLCASSLLLAGGGTDTQYFGPGTRLTVL.

The CDR3 protein is CASSSGTGNTIYF. As DNA, the CDR3 is TGTGCCAGCAGCTCAGGGACTGGAAACACCATATATTTT. V and J are TRBV7-9 and TRBJ1-3; TRBD1 might be the D (5 bases). In germline, CDR1 is SEHNR, CDR2 FQNEAQ (reference sequence). The CDR3 is made up of 13 amino acids. The ends were cut back, 4 bases at V and 2 bases at J, with 6 bases in the middle.

The V gene is TRBV12-5, the J gene TRBJ2-2; D is ambiguous. CDR1 and CDR2 from the germline V gene are LGHNT and FRNRAP. The CDR3 runs 12 residues. V lost 6 bases, J lost 5 bases, and 7 bases lay in between. The CDR3 nucleotides read TGTGCTAGTGGAAGCAGAACCGGGGAGCTGTTTTTT. It codes for CASGSRTGELFF.

The chain couples TRBV6-7 to TRBJ1-2; no clear D gene. TRBV6-7 is an open reading frame whose function is uncertain. The CDR3 is made up of 14 amino acids. V dropped 0 bases and J dropped 4 bases, with 9 bases sitting between them. The CDR3 reads CASSYSSGPYGYTF. The CDR3 nucleotides are TGTGCCAGCAGTTACTCGTCCGGTCCCTATGGCTACACCTTC.

This clone has just one count. The chain is built from TRBV6-5 and TRBJ1-2; D gene uncertain. The V gene lost 6 bases and the J gene lost 8 bases, with 16 bases spanning the gap. Germline values: CDR1 MNHEY, CDR2 SVGAGI. The CDR3 loop spans 13 amino acids. The CDR3 is CASRPVGPEGYTF. The CDR3 DNA reads as TGTGCCAGCAGGCCCGTCGGGCCGGAGGGCTACACCTTC.

This clone came up a few times. The chain joins TRBV6-2 or TRBV6-3 to TRBJ1-2, with D unclear. Trimming removed 4 bases at V and 7 bases at J, with 7 bases between. The CDR3 is 11 residues long. Germline loops: CDR1 MNHEY, CDR2 SVGEGT. Here the CDR3 DNA reads TGTGCCAGCAGTTTTGAAGGTGGCTACACCTTC. Translated: CASSFEGGYTF.

The chain carries TRBV3-1 (or the pseudogene TRBV3-2) and TRBJ2-1; 14 bases line up with TRBD2. CDR3 size: 17 residues. V trimming: 7 bases; J trimming: 8 bases; junction bases outside the gene matches: 13. Germline CDR1 reads LGHDT; CDR2 reads YNNKEL (reference sequence). The CDR3: CASNRGLAGVSSDEQFF. In DNA form, the CDR3 reads TGTGCCAGCAACAGGGGACTAGCGGGAGTTAGTAGTGATGAGCAGTTCTTC.

V is TRBV5-1 and J is TRBJ2-7; D remains unclear. Trimming stripped 2 bases from V and 2 bases from J, with 5 bases between. CDR1 and CDR2 (germline): SGHRS, YFSETQ. This CDR3 has 12 residues. CDR3 protein: CASSLNTYEQYF. The CDR3 DNA sequence: TGCGCCAGCAGCTTAAATACCTACGAGCAGTACTTC.

The chain carries TRBV28 and TRBJ2-2, with D tentatively TRBD2 (5 bases). CDR3 length: 11 residues. Germline CDR1 MDHEN, CDR2 SYDVKM. The V end was cut by 6 bases, the J end by 6 bases, with 5 bases between. Written as DNA, the CDR3 is TGTGCCAGCAGGGAGGCCGGGGAGCTGTTTTTT. As protein: CASREAGELFF.